This T cell receptor (beta chain) emerged from a study of shared clonotypes between healthy human individuals. On the study more broadly: Every donor yielded three CD4 naive, three CD4 memory, two CD8 naive and one CD8 memory plate.

Broader study findings: Shared across a handful of donors were around 4.7% of the naive CD4 clonotypes.

The table came from immunoSEQ multiplex PCR; TCRdb's copy has only in-frame clones and leaves some out. This sample yields 110,000 or so clones, of which around 68% are seen a single time; roughly 24% belongs to the top ten. The CDR3 length is 14 residues. Germline CDR1 is SQVTM and CDR2 is ANQGSEA. The V segment lost 2 bases and the J segment 4 bases; nucleotides outside the gene matches: 3. This clone was picked up a small number of times. What it binds is not known. Sequenced material: memory CD8+ T cells sorted from blood. Subset given: CD45RO+ cells pooled with CCR7-negative TemRA cells. The chain recombines TRBV29-1 with TRBJ1-5; 9 bases line up with TRBD1. This receptor was obtained from a woman aged 25 to 39 in good health. The DNA of the CDR3 is TGCAGCGTTGAACCCGGACAGGGGAATCAGCCCCAGCATTTT. Its translation is CSVEPGQGNQPQHF.